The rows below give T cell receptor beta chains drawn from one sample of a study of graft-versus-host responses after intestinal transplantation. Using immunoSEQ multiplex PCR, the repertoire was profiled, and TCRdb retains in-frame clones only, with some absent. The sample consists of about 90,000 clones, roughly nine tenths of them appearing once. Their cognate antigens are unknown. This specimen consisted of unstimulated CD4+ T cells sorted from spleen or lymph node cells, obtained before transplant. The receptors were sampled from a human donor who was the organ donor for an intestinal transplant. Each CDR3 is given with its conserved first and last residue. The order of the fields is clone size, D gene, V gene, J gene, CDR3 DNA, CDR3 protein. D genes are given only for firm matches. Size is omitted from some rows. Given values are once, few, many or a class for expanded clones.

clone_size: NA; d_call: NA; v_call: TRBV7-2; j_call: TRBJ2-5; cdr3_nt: TGTGCCAGCAGCTTAGATAGTCTAGTGGAGACCCAGTACTTC; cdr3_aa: CASSLDSLVETQYF
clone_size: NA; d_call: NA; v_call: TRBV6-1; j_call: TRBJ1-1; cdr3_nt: TGTGCCAGCAGCCGGGACAAGGGGTTGAACACTGAAGCTTTCTTT; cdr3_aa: CASSRDKGLNTEAFF
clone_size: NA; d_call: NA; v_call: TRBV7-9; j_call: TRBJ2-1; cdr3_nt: TGTGCCAGCAGCTTCTTGCGGGGAAACTCCTACAATGAGCAGTTCTTC; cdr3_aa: CASSFLRGNSYNEQFF
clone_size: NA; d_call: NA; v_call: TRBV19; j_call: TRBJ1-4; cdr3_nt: TGTGCCAGTAGTATCACGACAGGTGATGAAAAACTGTTTTTT; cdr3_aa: CASSITTGDEKLFF
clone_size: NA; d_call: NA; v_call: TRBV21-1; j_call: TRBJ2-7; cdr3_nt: TGTGCCAGCAGCCCGCGGACGACTAGCGGAGATTCCTACGAGCAGTACTTC; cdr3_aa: CASSPRTTSGDSYEQYF
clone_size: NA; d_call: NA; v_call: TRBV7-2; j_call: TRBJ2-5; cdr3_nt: TGTGCCAGCAGCTTTTCGGTATGGGGCGGCAACCAAGAGACCCAGTACTTC; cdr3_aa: CASSFSVWGGNQETQYF
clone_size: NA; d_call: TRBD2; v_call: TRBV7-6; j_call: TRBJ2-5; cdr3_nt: TGTGCCAGCAGCGCCCGACTAGCGGGAGGGCCTCGGGAGACCCAGTACTTC; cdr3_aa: CASSARLAGGPRETQYF
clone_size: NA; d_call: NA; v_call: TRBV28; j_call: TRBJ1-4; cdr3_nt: TGTGCCAGCAGTTTGTATCACCCTAGGGACAAACTCCGTGAAAAACTGTTTTTT; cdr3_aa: CASSLYHPRDKLREKLFF
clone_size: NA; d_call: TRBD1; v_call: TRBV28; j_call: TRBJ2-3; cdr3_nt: TGTGCCAGCAGTGAAACCCCAGGGGGCGCCTTTGCCCGGCGCCCAGATACGCAGTATTTT; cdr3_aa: CASSETPGGAFARRPDTQYF
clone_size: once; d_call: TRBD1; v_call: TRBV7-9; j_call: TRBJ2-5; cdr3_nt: TGTGCCAGCAGCGCCCGGTCAGGGGGACCCGTGCAGCAAGAGACCCAGTACTTC; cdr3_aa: CASSARSGGPVQQETQYF
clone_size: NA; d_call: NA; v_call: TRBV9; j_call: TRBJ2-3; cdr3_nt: TGTGCCAGCAGCCCGGAGGTACCCACAGATACGCAGTATTTT; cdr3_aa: CASSPEVPTDTQYF
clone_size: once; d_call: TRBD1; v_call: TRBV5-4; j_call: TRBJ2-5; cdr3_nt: TGTGCCAGCAGCTTTCGAGGGGGCCAGCCGCAGACCCAGTACTTC; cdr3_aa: CASSFRGGQPQTQYF
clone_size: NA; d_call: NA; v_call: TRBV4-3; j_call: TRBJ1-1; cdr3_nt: TGCGCCAGCAGCCACAGGCACCTGAACACTGAAGCTTTCTTT; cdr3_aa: CASSHRHLNTEAFF
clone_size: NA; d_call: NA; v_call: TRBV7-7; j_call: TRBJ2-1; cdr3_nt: TGTGCTAGCAGCCTGGGGAGCTCCTACAATGAGCAGTTCTTC; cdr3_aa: CASSLGSSYNEQFF
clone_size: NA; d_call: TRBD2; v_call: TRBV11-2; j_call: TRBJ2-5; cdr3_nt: TGTGCCAGCAGCTTACATCACGTAGCGGGGGAACAAGAGACCCAGTACTTC; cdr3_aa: CASSLHHVAGEQETQYF
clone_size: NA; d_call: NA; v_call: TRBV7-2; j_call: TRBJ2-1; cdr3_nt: TGTGCCAGCAGCTTAGTGGAGTACAATGAGCAGTTCTTC; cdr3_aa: CASSLVEYNEQFF
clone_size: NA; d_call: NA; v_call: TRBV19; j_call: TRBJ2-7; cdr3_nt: TGTGCCAGTAGTAAAGGCGGAACCCTGTACGAGCAGTACTTC; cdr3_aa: CASSKGGTLYEQYF
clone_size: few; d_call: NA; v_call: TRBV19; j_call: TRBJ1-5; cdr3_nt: TGTGCCAGTAGTACAAACAGGGTCCGTTCGGAGCCCCAGCATTTT; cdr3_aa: CASSTNRVRSEPQHF
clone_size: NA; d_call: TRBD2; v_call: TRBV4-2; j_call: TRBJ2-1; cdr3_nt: TGTGCCAGCAGCCAACCGGGACTAGCGGGAGGGAGAGAAGGGGGCCGATCCTACAATGAGCAGTTCTTC; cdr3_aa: CASSQPGLAGGREGGRSYNEQFF
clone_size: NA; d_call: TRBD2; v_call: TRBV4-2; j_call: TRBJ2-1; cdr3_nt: TGTGCCAGCAGCCCCGGGACTAGCGGGGACAATGAGCAGTTCTTC; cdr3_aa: CASSPGTSGDNEQFF
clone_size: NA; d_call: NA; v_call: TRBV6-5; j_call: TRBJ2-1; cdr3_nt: TGTGCCAGCCGCAGGGGAGGGTACTATGAGCAGTTCTTC; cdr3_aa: CASRRGGYYEQFF
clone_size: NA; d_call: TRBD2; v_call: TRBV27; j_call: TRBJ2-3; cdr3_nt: TGTGCCGCTAAGCGGGGTGGGTCGAATACGCAGTATTTT; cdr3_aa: CAAKRGGSNTQYF
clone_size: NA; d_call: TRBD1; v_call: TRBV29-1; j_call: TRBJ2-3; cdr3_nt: TGCAGCGTCGACAGGGTTAAAGGCACAGATACGCAGTATTTT; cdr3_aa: CSVDRVKGTDTQYF
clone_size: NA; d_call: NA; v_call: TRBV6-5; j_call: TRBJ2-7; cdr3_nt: TGTGCCAGCAGTTACCAATCAGTCCAGGGCGAGCAGTACTTC; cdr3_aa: CASSYQSVQGEQYF
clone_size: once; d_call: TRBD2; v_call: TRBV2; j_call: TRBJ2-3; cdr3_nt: TGTGCCAGCAAGACCGCGGGGGGGGGAGATACGCAGTATTTT; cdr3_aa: CASKTAGGGDTQYF